The 20 T cell receptor beta chains given below trace back to one sample, sequenced in a study of T cell responses to AZD1222 COVID-19 vaccine. The table came from immunoSEQ multiplex PCR; TCRdb's copy has only in-frame clones and leaves some out. The table has about 100,000 clones, roughly 90% seen once. Sequences were derived from peripheral blood, sampled on day 0 of AZD1222 vaccination. The origin of the receptors is an adult in good health.

This chain joins TRBV6-2 or TRBV6-3 and TRBJ2-3; 7 positions agree with TRBD2. The CDR3 is 17 amino acids. Germline CDR1 and CDR2: MNHEY and SVGEGT. Trimming cost V 4 bases and J 3 bases; bases outside gene matches: 13. CDR3 sequence reads: CASSFQSGESWTDTQYF. In DNA, the CDR3 is TGTGCCAGCAGTTTCCAGAGCGGGGAGAGTTGGACAGATACGCAGTATTTT.

The V call is TRBV24-1, the J call TRBJ2-1; 9 bases agree with TRBD1. The V gene end was trimmed by 9 bases and the J gene end by 7 bases; junction bases not matched to a gene: 6. The CDR3 length is 13 residues. Looked up from germline, CDR1 is KGHDR and CDR2 is SFDVKD. DNA for the CDR3: TGTGCCACCGGGGGGACAGGGTATAATGAGCAGTTCTTC. Translating it yields CATGGTGYNEQFF.

This clone was observed at least ten times. The gene calls are TRBV12-3 or TRBV12-4 and TRBJ2-5; no reliable D call. The CDR3 is 12 residues long. V lost 6 bases, J lost 7 bases, and 12 bases lay in between. The chain's CDR3 is CASSQDARTQYF. The CDR3 DNA follows: TGTGCCAGCAGCCAAGACGCGAGGACCCAGTACTTC.

This chain uses TRBV9 with TRBJ2-7; possibly TRBD2 for D (6 bases). Deletions cut 1 base from V and 5 bases from J, with 16 bases between. The CDR3 sequence is 15 residues long. The V gene's germline CDR1 is SGDLS and CDR2 YYNGEE. The CDR3 loop is CASSVSPGAHNEQYF. As DNA, the CDR3 is TGTGCCAGCAGCGTAAGTCCGGGAGCTCACAACGAGCAGTACTTC.

This clone was seen just once. The chain carries TRBV29-1 and TRBJ2-1; 8 bases fit TRBD2. Germline V gives CDR1 SQVTM, CDR2 ANQGSEA. J was trimmed by 3 bases and V by 2 bases; bases with no gene match: 12. This CDR3 region has 17 residues. CDR3 amino acids: CSVESPETSAYYNEQFF. Here the CDR3 DNA reads TGCAGCGTTGAATCCCCAGAGACTAGCGCTTACTACAATGAGCAGTTCTTC.

This clone was detected a few times. The chain carries TRBV9 and TRBJ1-2; D is undetermined. CDR3 length: 14 residues. The germline V gene has CDR1 SGDLS and CDR2 YYNGEE. With 3 bases removed from V and 8 bases from J, the gap between germline ends came to 17 bases. The DNA for the CDR3 is TGTGCCAGCAGCGCCCCCCCAGAGAGTCGGGGCTACACCTTC. Its translation: CASSAPPESRGYTF. Full variable domain (missing parts from reference TRBV9 and TRBJ1-2): DSGVTQTPKHLITATGQRVTLRCSPRSGDLSVYWYQQSLDQGLQFLIQYYNGEERAKGNILERFSAQQFPDLHSELNLSSLELGDSALYFCASSAPPESRGYTFGSGTRLTVV.

The chain joins TRBV9 to TRBJ2-2; 7 bases are a match to TRBD2. The CDR3 runs to 17 residues. After removal of 2 bases from V and 1 base from J, the junction contained 8 bases not matched to a gene. The germline gives CDR1 SGDLS, CDR2 YYNGEE. The CDR3 spells CASSVLSGDLNTGELFF. The CDR3 DNA follows: TGTGCCAGCAGCGTTTTAAGCGGGGACTTGAACACCGGGGAGCTGTTTTTT.

The gene calls are TRBV5-1 and TRBJ1-2; TRBD1 agrees at 7 bases. Germline V gene data show CDR1 as SGHRS and CDR2 as YFSETQ. The CDR3 extends over 15 amino acids. V lost 5 bases to trimming and J lost 2 bases; unmatched junction nucleotides: 9. The CDR3 sequence: CASRDLTGWNYGYTF. For the CDR3, the DNA is TGCGCCAGCAGAGACTTGACAGGGTGGAACTATGGCTACACCTTC.

The rearrangement uses TRBV30 and TRBJ2-7; 11 bases map to TRBD2. With 7 bases clipped from V and 4 bases from J, the junction kept 6 bases outside the gene matches. The germline CDR1 and CDR2 sequences are GTSNPN and SVGIG (reference sequence). This CDR3 has 13 amino acids. The CDR3 here is CAFTTSGVYEQYF. CDR3 DNA sequence: TGTGCCTTCACGACTAGCGGGGTATACGAGCAGTACTTC.

This clone was detected once. The J gene is TRBJ1-5, the V gene TRBV5-1; 10 bases match TRBD1. The J segment lost 2 bases and the V segment lost 4 bases, leaving 9 bases of the junction unmatched. CDR3 size: 17 residues. Germline V gene data show CDR1 as SGHRS and CDR2 as YFSETQ. CDR3 region: CASSPGQGNRGNQPQHF. The CDR3 nucleotides are TGCGCCAGCAGCCCGGGACAGGGGAATAGGGGCAATCAGCCCCAGCATTTT.

J is TRBJ2-1 and V is TRBV27; D is unclear. Germline V gene lookup returns CDR1 MNHEY and CDR2 SMNVEV (reference sequence). Trimming took off 5 bases at V and 8 bases at J, with 13 bases between the two ends. CDR3 length equals 13 residues. CDR3 nucleotide sequence: TGTGCCAGCAGTCAAAAGGGATTCGATGAGCAGTTCTTC. It codes for CASSQKGFDEQFF.

The gene calls are TRBV11-2 and TRBJ2-2; D is perhaps TRBD1 or TRBD2 (6 bases each). Trimming shortened V by 2 bases and J by 3 bases, and 19 bases separated the two germline ends. CDR1 SGHAT and CDR2 FQNNGV come from the germline V gene. This CDR3 is built from 18 residues. The CDR3: CASSLRVGGQDDTGELFF. In nucleotides, the CDR3 is TGTGCCAGCAGCTTACGCGTTGGGGGGCAGGATGACACCGGGGAGCTGTTTTTT.

This rearrangement joins TRBV5-1 to TRBJ2-7, with 8 nucleotides matching TRBD1. Germline V gene sequence: CDR1 SGHRS, CDR2 YFSETQ. The CDR3 is made up of 16 amino acids. The ends lost 4 bases at V and 6 bases at J; junction bases unmatched: 15. This CDR3 reads CASSIVQRQGSSEQYF. The CDR3 DNA sequence: TGCGCCAGCAGCATCGTCCAGAGACAGGGGTCATCCGAGCAGTACTTC.

The chain uses TRBV9 and TRBJ2-7, with 7 bases aligning to TRBD1. This CDR3 is built from 14 residues. The V gene end was trimmed by 4 bases and the J gene end by 2 bases; junction bases not matched to a gene: 6. Germline values: CDR1 SGDLS, CDR2 YYNGEE. The CDR3 DNA follows: TGTGCCAGCAGCATTCAAGGGACAGCCTACGAGCAGTACTTC. This gives the protein CASSIQGTAYEQYF.

V gene TRBV9 combines with J gene TRBJ1-1; a weak D match, TRBD1 (5 bases). Germline CDR1 SGDLS, CDR2 YYNGEE. Trimming took off 0 bases at V and 7 bases at J, with 13 bases between the two ends. The CDR3 sequence is 14 residues long. CDR3 coding DNA: TGTGCCAGCAGCGTAGTTGGGGCTGGAGGTGAAGCTTTCTTT. Its protein product is CASSVVGAGGEAFF.

The chain carries TRBV19 and TRBJ2-1; TRBD2 aligns across 13 bases. Trimming cost V 2 bases and J 7 bases; bases outside gene matches: 5. Looked up from germline, CDR1 is LNHDA and CDR2 is SQIVND (reference sequence). There are 16 residues in the CDR3. CDR3 loop: CASSIRTSGSLNEQFF. The CDR3 DNA reads TGTGCCAGTAGTATAAGGACTAGCGGGAGTTTGAATGAGCAGTTCTTC.

The rearrangement uses TRBV4-2 and TRBJ1-4, with D possibly matching TRBD1 (5 bases). This CDR3 region has 16 residues. The V end was cut by 1 base, the J end by 5 bases, with 14 bases between. In germline, CDR1 is LGHNA, CDR2 YNFKEQ. The CDR3 here is CASSQVGGTENEKLFF. Here the CDR3 DNA reads TGTGCCAGCAGCCAAGTGGGGGGGACGGAGAATGAAAAACTGTTTTTT.

The chain uses TRBV4-3 and TRBJ1-1; D not certain. V gave up 0 bases and J gave up 7 bases, with 9 bases separating them. This CDR3 has 13 amino acids. The germline CDR1 and CDR2 sequences are LGHNA and YSLEER. The CDR3 nucleotides read TGCGCCAGCAGCCAAGAGCAAGCCGATGAAGCTTTCTTT. It is translated as CASSQEQADEAFF.

The CDR3 DNA reads TGTGCCAGCAGCTTAGCGCTTAACACTGAAGCTTTCTTT. This gives the protein CASSLALNTEAFF. V gene TRBV7-6 combines with J gene TRBJ1-1, with D unresolved. There are 13 residues in the CDR3. Trimming removed 0 bases from V and 2 bases from J, with 4 bases in between. CDR1 is SGHVS, CDR2 FNYEAQ, per germline.

This sequence joins TRBV6-5 and TRBJ1-1; no clear D. Germline-derived CDR1 and CDR2 are MNHEY and SVGAGI. The CDR3 spans 15 residues. V was cut by 5 bases and J by 5 bases, with 18 bases left in between. The CDR3 region is CASSRRPREGTEAFF. In nucleotides, the CDR3 is TGTGCCAGCAGTCGGAGGCCTCGGGAGGGAACTGAAGCTTTCTTT.